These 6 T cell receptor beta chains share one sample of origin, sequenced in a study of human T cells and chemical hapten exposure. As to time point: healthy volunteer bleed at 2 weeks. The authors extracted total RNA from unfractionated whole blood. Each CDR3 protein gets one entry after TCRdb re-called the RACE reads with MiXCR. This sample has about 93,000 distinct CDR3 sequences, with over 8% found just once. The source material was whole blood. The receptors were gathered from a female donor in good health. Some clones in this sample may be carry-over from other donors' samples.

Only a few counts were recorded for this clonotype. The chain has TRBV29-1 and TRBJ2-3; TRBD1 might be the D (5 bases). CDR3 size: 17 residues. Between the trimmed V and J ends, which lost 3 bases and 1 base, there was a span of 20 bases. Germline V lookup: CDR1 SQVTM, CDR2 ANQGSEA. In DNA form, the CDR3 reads TGCAGCGTTGACGGTAACGACAGCCCGATAGGCACAGATACGCAGTATTTT. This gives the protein CSVDGNDSPIGTDTQYF.

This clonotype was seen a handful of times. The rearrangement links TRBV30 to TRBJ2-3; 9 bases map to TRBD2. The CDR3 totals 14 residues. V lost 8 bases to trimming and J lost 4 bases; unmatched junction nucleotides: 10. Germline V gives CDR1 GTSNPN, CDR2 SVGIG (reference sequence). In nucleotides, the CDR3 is TGTGCCGGAGGACGGCGGGAGGGCCCAGATACGCAGTATTTT. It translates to CAGGRREGPDTQYF.

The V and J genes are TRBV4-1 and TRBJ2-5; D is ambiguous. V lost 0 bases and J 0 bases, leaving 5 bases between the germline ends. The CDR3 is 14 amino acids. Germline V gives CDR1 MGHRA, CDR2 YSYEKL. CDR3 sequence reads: CASSQEPDQETQYF. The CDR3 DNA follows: TGCGCCAGCAGCCAAGAGCCGGACCAAGAGACCCAGTACTTC.

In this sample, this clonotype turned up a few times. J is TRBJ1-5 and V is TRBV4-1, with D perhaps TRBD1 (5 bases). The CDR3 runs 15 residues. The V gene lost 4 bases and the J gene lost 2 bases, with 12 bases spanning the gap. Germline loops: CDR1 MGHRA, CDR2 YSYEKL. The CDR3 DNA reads TGCGCCAGCAGCCCAGTGCAGACAGGCAATCAGCCCCAGCATTTT. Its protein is CASSPVQTGNQPQHF.

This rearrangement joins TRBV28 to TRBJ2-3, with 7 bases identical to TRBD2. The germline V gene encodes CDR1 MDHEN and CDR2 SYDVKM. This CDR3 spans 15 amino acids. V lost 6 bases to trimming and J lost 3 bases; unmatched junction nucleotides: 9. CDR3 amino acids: CASRGGRERTDTQYF. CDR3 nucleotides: TGTGCCAGCAGAGGAGGGCGGGAGAGGACAGATACGCAGTATTTT.

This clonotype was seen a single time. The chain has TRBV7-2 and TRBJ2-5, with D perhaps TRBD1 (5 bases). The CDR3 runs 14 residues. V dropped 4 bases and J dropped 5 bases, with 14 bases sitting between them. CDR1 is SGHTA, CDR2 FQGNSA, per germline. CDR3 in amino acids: CASSSPGPAETQYF. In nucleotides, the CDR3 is TGTGCCAGCAGCTCCCCAGGGCCAGCGGAGACCCAGTACTTC.